This is a list of T cell receptor beta chains from one sample in a study of T cell responses to AZD1222 COVID-19 vaccine. Sequenced by immunoSEQ multiplex PCR; TCRdb stores in-frame clones only, minus some. The table includes tens of thousands of clones, 80% to 90% detected once. The sequenced sample was peripheral blood, obtained 28 days after the second AZD1222 dose. All receptors derive from an adult who received the AZD1222 COVID-19 vaccine. CDR3s include the opening cysteine and the closing phenylalanine or tryptophan. A D gene is named only where the DNA matches it firmly. Clone size appears in some rows only: once, few, many, or a class for an expanded clone.

D gene | J gene | V gene | clone size | CDR3 protein | CDR3 DNA
. | TRBJ2-7 | TRBV9 | . | CASSTLADPMKQYF | TGTGCCAGCAGTACCCTGGCGGATCCTATGAAGCAGTACTTC
. | TRBJ1-6 | TRBV25-1 | . | CASSGDMFGSSPLHF | TGTGCCAGCAGTGGGGACATGTTCGGGAGCTCACCCCTCCACTTT
. | TRBJ2-3 | TRBV5-4 | few | CASSPSRSVTDTQYF | TGTGCCAGCAGCCCGAGTAGATCAGTGACAGATACGCAGTATTTT
TRBD1 | TRBJ1-6 | TRBV5-1 | . | CASSFRGTEEAPLHF | TGCGCCAGCAGCTTTCGTGGGACAGAGGAGGCACCCCTCCACTTT
TRBD1 | TRBJ1-1 | TRBV14 | . | CASSQGGTVGTEAFF | TGTGCCAGCAGCCAAGGTGGGACAGTCGGCACTGAAGCTTTCTTT
. | TRBJ2-3 | TRBV6-5 | . | CASEGQSTDTQYF | TGTGCCAGCGAAGGACAGAGCACAGATACGCAGTATTTT
TRBD1 | TRBJ1-1 | TRBV7-2 | . | CASSPRGQFMNTEAFF | TGTGCCAGCAGCCCTCGGGGACAGTTCATGAACACTGAAGCTTTCTTT
. | TRBJ1-2 | TRBV5-6 | . | CASSLGALKSRYTF | TGTGCCAGCAGCCTGGGGGCCTTAAAGAGCCGCTACACCTTC
TRBD1 | TRBJ1-6 | TRBV7-2 | . | CASSQAPQGAHNSPLHF | TGTGCCAGCAGCCAGGCGCCTCAGGGGGCGCATAATTCACCCCTCCACTTT
TRBD1 | TRBJ1-2 | TRBV7-2 | once | CASSKGDRSVYGYTF | TGTGCCAGCAGCAAAGGGGACAGGTCCGTCTATGGCTACACCTTC
. | TRBJ2-1 | TRBV11-2 | . | CASSLVGGPYNEQFF | TGTGCCAGCAGCTTAGTCGGGGGACCCTACAATGAGCAGTTCTTC
. | TRBJ2-7 | TRBV6-5 | once | CASARRGRLYEQYF | TGTGCCAGCGCTCGAAGAGGCAGACTCTACGAGCAGTACTTC
. | TRBJ1-2 | TRBV28 | . | CASSLSGPGVRYTF | TGTGCCAGCAGTTTAAGTGGCCCCGGTGTGCGCTACACCTTC
. | TRBJ1-1 | TRBV5-1 | . | CASSASQNTEAFF | TGCGCCAGCAGCGCTTCCCAGAACACTGAAGCTTTCTTT
. | TRBJ2-7 | TRBV18 | few | CASSPAQNYEQYF | TGTGCCAGCTCACCAGCTCAGAACTACGAGCAGTACTTC
. | TRBJ2-2 | TRBV9 | . | CASSPGVLAGELFF | TGTGCCAGCAGCCCGGGGGTTCTCGCCGGGGAGCTGTTTTTT
TRBD1 | TRBJ1-2 | TRBV7-6 | once | CASSLEQGAGYGYTF | TGTGCCAGCAGCTTAGAACAGGGGGCGGGGTATGGCTACACCTTC
TRBD2 | TRBJ2-5 | TRBV29-1 | . | CSVLGGGEETQYF | TGCAGCGTTCTCGGCGGGGGGGAAGAGACCCAGTACTTC
TRBD1 | TRBJ1-3 | TRBV7-2 | . | CASSLSRGLAGNTIYF | TGTGCCAGCAGCTTATCTAGGGGGCTGGCTGGAAACACCATATATTTT
TRBD1 | TRBJ1-1 | TRBV13 | . | CASSFGAGGATEAFF | TGTGCCAGCAGCTTCGGGGCAGGGGGCGCCACTGAAGCTTTCTTT
TRBD1 | TRBJ1-2 | TRBV2 | . | CASRAPGQGYGYTF | TGTGCCAGCAGAGCACCGGGACAGGGTTATGGCTACACCTTC
. | TRBJ2-2 | TRBV7-8 | . | CASSFFAGELFF | TGTGCCAGCAGCTTTTTTGCGGGGGAGCTGTTTTTT
. | TRBJ2-6 | TRBV19 | . | CASRGVGANVLTF | TGTGCCAGTAGAGGGGTCGGGGCCAACGTCCTGACTTTC
TRBD1 | TRBJ1-1 | TRBV6-1 | once | CASSEAPRGTEAFF | TGTGCCAGCAGTGAAGCTCCCAGGGGGACTGAAGCTTTCTTT
TRBD1 | TRBJ2-1 | TRBV6-5 | . | CACETGVSYNEQFF | TGTGCCTGCGAAACAGGGGTCTCCTACAATGAGCAGTTCTTC
TRBD2 | TRBJ2-5 | TRBV5-1 | . | CASSPRRETQETQYF | TGCGCCAGCAGCCCCCGGCGGGAGACCCAAGAGACCCAGTACTTC
TRBD2 | TRBJ2-2 | TRBV7-2 | . | CASSLIPWTSGNTGELFF | TGTGCCAGCAGCTTAATTCCGTGGACTAGCGGAAACACCGGGGAGCTGTTTTTT
. | TRBJ2-7 | TRBV25-1 | . | CASIETPGPYEQYF | TGTGCCAGCATCGAGACTCCGGGCCCCTACGAGCAGTACTTC
TRBD2 | TRBJ2-3 | TRBV5-6 | . | CASSLAFMLAESTDTQYF | TGTGCCAGCAGCTTGGCCTTTATGCTAGCGGAGAGCACAGATACGCAGTATTTT
TRBD1 | TRBJ1-1 | TRBV19 | . | CASKPGTANTEAFF | TGTGCCAGTAAGCCAGGGACAGCAAACACTGAAGCTTTCTTT
TRBD2 | TRBJ2-1 | TRBV7-3 | . | CASSPGGSYNEQFF | TGTGCCAGCAGCCCCGGGGGGTCCTACAATGAGCAGTTCTTC
TRBD1 | TRBJ2-2 | TRBV16 | . | CASSHRQGDTGELFF | TGTGCCAGCAGCCATCGACAGGGGGACACCGGGGAGCTGTTTTTT
. | TRBJ2-7 | TRBV6-5 | once | CASSYFIQGMLDEQYF | TGTGCCAGCAGTTACTTCATACAGGGAATGTTGGACGAGCAGTACTTC
. | TRBJ2-1 | TRBV6-2/TRBV6-3 | . | CASSYSEGNEQFF | TGTGCCAGCAGTTACTCGGAAGGGAATGAGCAGTTCTTC
. | TRBJ2-7 | TRBV19 | . | CASSIDSGVKSYEQYF | TGTGCCAGTAGTATTGATTCGGGGGTGAAATCCTACGAGCAGTACTTC
. | TRBJ2-3 | TRBV24-1 | . | CATSGDHADTQYF | TGTGCCACCAGTGGGGACCACGCCGATACGCAGTATTTT
TRBD1 | TRBJ1-2 | TRBV19 | . | CASSGRQGGSYGYTF | TGTGCCAGTAGTGGGAGACAGGGGGGAAGCTATGGCTACACCTTC
TRBD2 | TRBJ2-1 | TRBV7-7 | once | CASSPRLAGGGYNEQFF | TGTGCCAGCAGCCCCCGACTAGCGGGAGGGGGATACAATGAGCAGTTCTTC
. | TRBJ2-7 | TRBV9 | . | CASSVQSQGSEQYF | TGTGCCAGCAGCGTACAGTCACAGGGTAGCGAGCAGTACTTC
TRBD2 | TRBJ2-1 | TRBV7-2 | . | CASSLTASGRGNEQFF | TGTGCCAGCAGCTTAACGGCTAGCGGGAGGGGCAATGAGCAGTTCTTC
. | TRBJ1-1 | TRBV18 | . | CASSLGGGGVNTEAFF | TGTGCCAGCTCACTTGGCGGGGGGGGTGTGAACACTGAAGCTTTCTTT
TRBD2 | TRBJ2-7 | TRBV5-4 | . | CASSWGGRRNEQYF | TGTGCCAGCAGCTGGGGCGGGAGGCGGAACGAGCAGTACTTC
. | TRBJ1-3 | TRBV3-1/TRBV3-2 | . | CASSRGRGNTIYF | TGTGCCAGCAGCCGCGGGCGTGGAAACACCATATATTTT
TRBD2 | TRBJ2-3 | TRBV6-6 | . | CASRRRLAGKLPARKGSTDTQYF | TGTGCCAGCAGGCGAAGACTAGCGGGAAAACTCCCCGCTCGGAAGGGTAGCACAGATACGCAGTATTTT
. | TRBJ2-7 | TRBV28 | . | CASSIDSYPPKQYF | TGTGCCAGCAGTATCGACAGCTACCCCCCAAAGCAGTACTTC
TRBD1 | TRBJ1-5 | TRBV29-1 | . | CSVGTGGGNQPQHF | TGCAGCGTAGGAACAGGGGGAGGGAATCAGCCCCAGCATTTT
. | TRBJ2-6 | TRBV7-3 | . | CASSLDGTGANVLTF | TGTGCCAGCAGTTTGGACGGTACTGGGGCCAACGTCCTGACTTTC
. | TRBJ2-5 | TRBV13 | . | CASSSPGETQYF | TGTGCCAGCAGCTCCCCTGGGGAGACCCAGTACTTC
. | TRBJ1-1 | TRBV6-5 | . | CASSYFERGYTEAFF | TGTGCCAGCAGTTACTTCGAACGGGGGTACACTGAAGCTTTCTTT
. | TRBJ2-3 | TRBV19 | . | CASSNGDTQYF | TGTGCCAGTAGTAACGGGGATACGCAGTATTTT
. | TRBJ1-1 | TRBV11-2 | . | CASSPPGPNTEAFF | TGTGCCAGCAGCCCCCCCGGGCCAAACACTGAAGCTTTCTTT
. | TRBJ2-2 | TRBV6-5 | . | CASMGGHGELFF | TGTGCCAGCATGGGGGGCCACGGGGAGCTGTTTTTT
. | TRBJ2-7 | TRBV21-1 | . | CASDNNTGTPTYEQYF | TGTGCCAGCGACAACAATACCGGGACTCCTACCTACGAGCAGTACTTC
TRBD1 | TRBJ1-5 | TRBV7-2 | . | CASSFLAAGGRQPQHF | TGTGCCAGCAGCTTCCTCGCGGCAGGGGGCCGGCAGCCCCAGCATTTT
. | TRBJ1-1 | TRBV7-9 | . | CASSLTRQASGPNTEAFF | TGTGCCAGCAGCTTAACCCGACAGGCTTCGGGTCCCAACACTGAAGCTTTCTTT